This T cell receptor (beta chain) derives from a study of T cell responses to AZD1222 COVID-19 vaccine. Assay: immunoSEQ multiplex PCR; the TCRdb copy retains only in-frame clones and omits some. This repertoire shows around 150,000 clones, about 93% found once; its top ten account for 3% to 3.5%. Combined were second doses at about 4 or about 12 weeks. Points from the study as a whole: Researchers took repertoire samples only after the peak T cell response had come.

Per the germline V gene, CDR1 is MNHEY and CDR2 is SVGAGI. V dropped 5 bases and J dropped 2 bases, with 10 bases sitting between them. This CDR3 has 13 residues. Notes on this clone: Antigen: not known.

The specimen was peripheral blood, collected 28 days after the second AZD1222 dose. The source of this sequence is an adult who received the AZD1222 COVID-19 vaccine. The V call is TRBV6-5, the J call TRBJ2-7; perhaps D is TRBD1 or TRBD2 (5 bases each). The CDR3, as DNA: TGTGCCAGCAGTACCGGGACCACCTACGAGCAGTACTTC. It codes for CASSTGTTYEQYF.